This T cell receptor beta chain was identified during a study of blood T cells in healthy people across ages. Study in general: There was about one barcoded beta molecule captured by template switching per two T cells. Study conclusions and caveats: Per-million-T-cell TCR beta diversity fell roughly linearly with age.

A second PCR, run for about 6 to 12 cycles, used a sample-barcoded 5' primer plus a J-beta primer mix. All cDNA molecules were each tagged by a template-switch adaptor with 12 random nucleotides. TCRdb reprocessed the 5' RACE reads with MiXCR, giving one entry per CDR3 protein. The repertoire holds some 670,000 distinct CDR3 sequences, over 40% seen once, with approximately 13% in the top ten. In regard to this clonotype: Its antigen remains unidentified.

This receptor was obtained from a woman at least 80 years old in good health. Sample: blood.

The CDR3 is CASLNRAPINEQFF. The CDR3 DNA follows: TGTGCCAGTCTAAACAGGGCGCCGATCAATGAGCAGTTCTTC. The chain links TRBV6-1 to TRBJ2-1; maybe TRBD1 (6 bases). Trimming removed 9 bases at V and 6 bases at J, with 18 bases between. There are 14 residues in the CDR3. CDR1 MNHNS and CDR2 SASEGT come from the germline V gene.